Following are 16 T cell receptor beta chains from one sample sequenced in a study of identical twins. Each CDR3 protein is one row after TCRdb ran MiXCR on the 5' RACE reads. The table records 1.5 million to 2 million distinct CDR3 sequences, less than 35% of them present only once. Sequenced: cord blood. All receptors come from a newborn girl in good health.

The J gene is TRBJ1-4, the V gene TRBV28; the match to TRBD1 covers 11 bases. This CDR3 is built from 16 residues. The J segment lost 5 bases and the V segment lost 4 bases, leaving 6 bases of the junction unmatched. The germline gives CDR1 MDHEN, CDR2 SYDVKM. The CDR3 DNA follows: TGTGCCAGCAGTTCATCGGACAGGGGGCTGAATGAAAAACTGTTTTTT. This gives the protein CASSSSDRGLNEKLFF. The complete variable domain, with remaining parts taken from reference TRBV28 and TRBJ1-4, reads DVKVTQSSRYLVKRTGEKVFLECVQDMDHENMFWYRQDPGLGLRLIYFSYDVKMKEKGDIPEGYSVSREKKERFSLILESASTNQTSMYLCASSSSDRGLNEKLFFGSGTQLSVL.

This clonotype has more than one count but fewer than ten. This chain connects TRBV29-1 to TRBJ2-5; TRBD1 matches 7 bases. CDR3 size: 13 residues. Germline CDR1 reads SQVTM; CDR2 reads ANQGSEA. Trimming took 3 bases from V and 4 from J; bases not matched to a gene: 5. This chain's CDR3 is CSVDGRGRETQYF. DNA of the CDR3: TGCAGCGTTGACGGCAGGGGGAGAGAGACCCAGTACTTC.

A word on this clonotype: Given a much more abundant clone one base away, this may be a read error. The rearrangement joins TRBV2 to TRBJ2-5, with a weak D call TRBD1 (6 bases). Trimming pared 6 bases from V and 0 bases from J, leaving 14 bases between. The CDR3 has 15 amino acids. CDR1 and CDR2 (germline): SNHLY, FYNNEI. Here the CDR3 reads CASRAIGQYQETQYF. The CDR3 bases are TGTGCCAGCAGAGCGATAGGACAGTACCAAGAGACCCAGTACTTC. Complete variable domain (other parts from reference TRBV2 and TRBJ2-5): EPEVTQTPSHQVTQMGQEVILRCVPISNHLYFYWYRQILGQKVEFLVSFYNNEISEKSEIFDDQFSVERPDGSNFTLKIRSTKLEDSAMYFCASRAIGQYQETQYFGPGTRLLVL.

Comment on this clonotype: A read error may account for a junction end that differs from germline. The V and J genes are TRBV14 and TRBJ2-7, with no clear D. Germline V lookup: CDR1 SGHDN, CDR2 FVKESK. The CDR3 runs to 15 residues. CDR3: CVSSQAKRPFYEQYF. CDR3 in DNA: TGTGTCAGCAGCCAAGCCAAGAGGCCCTTTTACGAGCAGTACTTC.

This chain connects TRBV6-5 to TRBJ1-1, with D perhaps TRBD1 (5 bases). The CDR3 is 14 residues long. Germline CDR1 reads MNHEY; CDR2 reads SVGAGI. Deletions cut 5 bases from V and 3 bases from J, with 13 bases between. The CDR3 DNA is TGTGCCAGCAGTCACCGGGACTGCCACACTGAAGCTTTCTTT. It codes for CASSHRDCHTEAFF.

The sample holds a few counts of this clonotype. The rearrangement uses TRBV7-2 and TRBJ1-2; D is ambiguous. The CDR3 extends over 14 amino acids. Germline V gene sequence: CDR1 SGHTA, CDR2 FQGNSA. Trimming cost V 1 base and J 0 bases, with 6 bases left between them. The CDR3 protein is CASSLEVANYGYTF. Here the CDR3 DNA reads TGTGCCAGCAGCTTAGAGGTAGCTAACTATGGCTACACCTTC.

The chain carries TRBV24-1 and TRBJ2-3; TRBD2 might be the D (6 bases). Germline loops: CDR1 KGHDR, CDR2 SFDVKD. The CDR3 sequence is 15 residues long. Trimming stripped 1 base from V and 7 bases from J, with 14 bases between. CDR3 in amino acids: CATSDLGPSAHTQYF. The CDR3 region has the DNA TGTGCCACCAGTGATTTAGGGCCTAGCGCTCATACGCAGTATTTT.

The chain carries TRBV19 and TRBJ1-2; D remains ambiguous. Germline V gene data show CDR1 as LNHDA and CDR2 as SQIVND (reference sequence). The length of the CDR3 is 13 residues. V was trimmed by 3 bases and J by 6 bases, leaving 11 bases between them. CDR3 in DNA: TGTGCCAGTAGTATCGACCGTGTCGATGGCTACACCTTC. This codes for CASSIDRVDGYTF.

In its sample, this clonotype was seen a few times. This chain links TRBV3-1 with TRBJ2-1, with TRBD2 matching 7 bases. CDR3 length: 17 residues. V gave up 1 base and J gave up 3 bases; unmatched junction bases: 9. The V gene's germline CDR1 is LGHDT and CDR2 YNNKEL (reference sequence). CDR3 amino acids: CASSQVRLASIYNEQFF. The CDR3 region has the DNA TGTGCCAGCAGCCAAGTCAGACTAGCCTCGATCTACAATGAGCAGTTCTTC.

The V and J genes are TRBV20-1 and TRBJ1-6, with D maybe TRBD1 (6 bases). The CDR3 is made up of 13 amino acids. CDR1 DFQATT and CDR2 SNEGSKA come from the germline V gene (reference sequence). V lost 1 base, J lost 9 bases, and 10 bases lay in between. The chain's CDR3 is CSARGAGVSPLHF. In DNA form, the CDR3 reads TGCAGTGCTAGAGGGGCAGGGGTTTCACCCCTCCACTTT.

In its sample, this clonotype was seen once. The chain couples TRBV2 to TRBJ1-6, with a weak D call TRBD1 (5 bases). Germline V gene sequence: CDR1 SNHLY, CDR2 FYNNEI. Trimming removed 7 bases from V and 0 bases from J, with 10 bases in between. The CDR3 extends over 15 amino acids. The DNA for the CDR3 is TGTGCCAGCAATCGGGACGGCTCCTATAATTCACCCCTCCACTTT. Its protein is CASNRDGSYNSPLHF.

The table lists this clonotype with many counts. A junction boundary mismatches the germline segment, possibly from a read error. V is TRBV5-1 and J is TRBJ2-1, with D tentatively TRBD2 (5 bases). CDR1 is SGHRS, CDR2 YFSETQ, per germline. The CDR3 length is 15 residues. Here the CDR3 DNA reads TGTGCCAGCAGCTTAGCGCGTGGTAGATACAATGAGCAGTTCTTC. This encodes CASSLARGRYNEQFF.

V usage is TRBV29-1 and J usage is TRBJ2-1; D tentatively reads TRBD1 or TRBD2 (5 bases each). This CDR3 has 14 residues. The V gene's germline CDR1 is SQVTM and CDR2 ANQGSEA. V gave up 7 bases and J gave up 6 bases, with 19 bases separating them. The CDR3 DNA follows: TGCAGCGCCGGGCGAGGGAGTAGGGGCAATGAGCAGTTCTTC. Translation gives CSAGRGSRGNEQFF.

This sequence joins TRBV28 and TRBJ1-1, with D perhaps TRBD1 (5 bases). The CDR3 length is 12 residues. Germline V lookup: CDR1 MDHEN, CDR2 SYDVKM. The V and J ends lost 7 bases and 5 bases respectively, with 11 bases between them. The CDR3, as DNA: TGTGCCAGCACCGGGGGAGTGACTGAAGCTTTCTTT. Amino acid sequence: CASTGGVTEAFF.

V gene TRBV4-2 combines with J gene TRBJ2-3; the D is unclear. Trimming cost V 3 bases and J 4 bases, with 11 bases left between them. This CDR3 contains 14 residues. Germline loops: CDR1 LGHNA, CDR2 YNFKEQ. The CDR3 sequence is CASSQPASADTQYF. In nucleotides, the CDR3 is TGTGCCAGCAGCCAGCCAGCGTCGGCAGATACGCAGTATTTT.

This chain joins TRBV20-1 and TRBJ2-1; 8 bases align to TRBD2. J lost 3 bases, V lost 3 bases, and 7 bases had no gene match. CDR1 is DFQATT, CDR2 SNEGSKA, per germline (reference sequence). The CDR3 is 15 amino acids. The DNA for the CDR3 is TGCAGTGCTAGGTTAACTAGCGGTATCTACAATGAGCAGTTCTTC. It codes for CSARLTSGIYNEQFF.